What follows are 14 T cell receptor beta chains derived from one specimen sequenced in a study of T cells in Graves' hyperthyroidism and ophthalmopathy. The CDR3 regions of TCR beta were amplified from RNA transcripts. When the TCR CDR3 underwent first-round RT-PCR, the HTBI primer set was used. Each CDR3 protein gets one entry after TCRdb re-called the multiplex PCR reads with MiXCR. This repertoire shows around 700,000 distinct CDR3 sequences, roughly a sixth found once; its top ten account for 16%. The sample was blood. All receptors derive from a woman between 45 and 65 years old with Graves' hyperthyroidism that later progressed to Graves' ophthalmopathy.

At least ten counts were recorded for this clonotype. The rearrangement joins TRBV5-1 to TRBJ2-3, with 8 bases matching TRBD2. In germline, CDR1 is SGHRS, CDR2 YFSETQ. The CDR3 length is 16 residues. Trimming removed 0 bases from V and 0 bases from J; junction bases left unmatched: 3. The CDR3 nucleotides are TGCGCCAGCAGCTTGGAAGCGGGGGCTAGCACAGATACGCAGTATTTT. This sequence encodes CASSLEAGASTDTQYF.

The table lists this clonotype with many counts. The chain uses TRBV7-9 and TRBJ2-7; D gene ambiguous. Deletions cut 0 bases from V and 2 bases from J, with 5 bases between. Germline V gene lookup returns CDR1 SEHNR and CDR2 FQNEAQ (reference sequence). This CDR3 has 13 amino acids. The chain's CDR3 is CASSLAPTYEQYF. As DNA, the CDR3 is TGTGCCAGCAGCTTAGCGCCCACCTACGAGCAGTACTTC.

The genes are TRBV20-1 and TRBJ2-5, with 7 positions matching TRBD2. Germline V lookup: CDR1 DFQATT, CDR2 SNEGSKA (reference sequence). Trimming took 3 bases from V and 8 from J; bases not matched to a gene: 12. The CDR3 runs 14 residues. The CDR3 sequence is CSARRSGAQGTQYF. Here the CDR3 DNA reads TGCAGTGCTAGGCGGAGCGGGGCCCAGGGAACCCAGTACTTC.

The rearrangement uses TRBV4-1 and TRBJ1-2, with D uncertain. This CDR3 region has 14 residues. Deletions cut 0 bases from V and 4 bases from J, with 9 bases between. Germline values: CDR1 MGHRA, CDR2 YSYEKL. The CDR3 nucleotides are TGCGCCAGCAGCCAAGATTGGTCAGTCTATGGCTACACCTTC. The encoded protein is CASSQDWSVYGYTF.

This clonotype has just a few counts. A read error is possible here, since a much larger clone lies one base away. V usage is TRBV3-1 and J usage is TRBJ1-6; D remains ambiguous. Germline V gene lookup returns CDR1 LGHDT and CDR2 YNNKEL (reference sequence). V was shortened by 1 base and J by 5 bases, with 6 bases between the two germline ends. This CDR3 spans 14 amino acids. CDR3 region: CASSQGADNSPLHF. Written as DNA, the CDR3 is TGTGCCAGCAGCCAAGGGGCTGATAATTCACCCCTCCACTTT.

Details on this clonotype: The DNA is omitted, as the CDR3 cannot be located on it reliably, and the CDR3 follows TCRdb's listing. The V and J genes are TRBV29-1 and TRBJ2-2; the table names TRBD2, a call not compared with the DNA. Ends included, the CDR3 has 14 residues. CDR1 SQVTM and CDR2 ANQGSEA come from the germline V gene. The CDR3 is CSVGFAGGTGEPFF.

Regarding this clonotype: At one end, the junction sequence differs from germline, possibly due to a read error. The chain has TRBV5-1 and TRBJ2-7, with TRBD2 matching 9 bases. The CDR3 consists of 15 residues. CDR1 is SGHRS and CDR2 is YFSETQ in the germline V gene. The CDR3 region has the DNA TGCGCCAGCAGCTTGGTTGGGACTAGCTCCCACGAGCAGTACTTC. Translating it yields CASSLVGTSSHEQYF.

The J gene is TRBJ1-1, the V gene TRBV10-1, with 9 bases that match TRBD1. Germline-derived CDR1 and CDR2 are WNHNN and SYGVQD (reference sequence). V gave up 3 bases and J gave up 6 bases; unmatched junction bases: 5. The CDR3 length is 14 residues. The CDR3 coding sequence is TGCGCCAGCAGTGAAGACAGGGGGAGGTCTGAAGCTTTCTTT. This encodes CASSEDRGRSEAFF.

This clonotype was seen a few times. The chain uses TRBV5-1 and TRBJ1-1; D gene ambiguous. V was trimmed by 6 bases and J by 0 bases, leaving 9 bases between them. Per the germline V gene, CDR1 is SGHRS and CDR2 is YFSETQ. This CDR3 is built from 13 residues. The CDR3 loop is CASKSYLNTEAFF. CDR3 sequence (DNA): TGCGCCAGCAAATCGTACTTGAACACTGAAGCTTTCTTT.

Details on this clonotype: Germline is not matched at one junction end, which may reflect a read error. This sequence joins TRBV29-1 and TRBJ2-5; TRBD1 might be the D (6 bases). CDR1 and CDR2 (germline): SQVTM, ANQGSEA. The CDR3 is 15 residues long. Here the CDR3 reads CSVEDRWQGQEAQYF. DNA of the CDR3: TGCAGCGTTGAAGATCGGTGGCAGGGGCAAGAGGCCCAGTACTTC.

As to this clonotype: The CDR3 does not close with the conserved phenylalanine or tryptophan, likely indicating a read error. The chain employs TRBV2 and TRBJ1-2; 9 positions match TRBD1. Germline V lookup: CDR1 SNHLY, CDR2 FYNNEI. V dropped 6 bases and J dropped 5; count of bases not matched to a gene: 10. There are 15 residues in the CDR3. In nucleotides, the CDR3 is TGTGCCAGCAGGTCCTCACAGGGGGCTGAGTATGGCTACACCTCC. Translating gives CASRSSQGAEYGYTS.

This clonotype appeared many times. V usage is TRBV12-3 or TRBV12-4 and J usage is TRBJ2-7, with a possible D match to TRBD2 (6 bases). The CDR3 runs 17 residues. V was clipped by 6 bases and J by 5 bases, with 26 bases between them. As DNA, the CDR3 is TGTGCCAGCAGGTTGAGGGGTGGCGGGGAAATCCCCGACGAGCAGTACTTC. Translated, it gives CASRLRGGGEIPDEQYF.

This clonotype came up a few times. The junction differs from germline at one of its ends, possibly a read error. This chain links TRBV20-1 with TRBJ2-1, with 9 nucleotides matching TRBD1. Per germline, CDR1 DFQATT and CDR2 SNEGSKA (reference sequence). The CDR3 runs to 16 residues. This CDR3 is CGATGTGQFSHVEQFF. Written as DNA, the CDR3 is TGCGGTGCTACCGGGACAGGGCAGTTCTCCCACGTTGAGCAGTTCTTC.

The table lists this clonotype with many counts. The chain links TRBV9 to TRBJ2-1; 16 positions match TRBD2. The CDR3 is made up of 18 amino acids. Germline loops: CDR1 SGDLS, CDR2 YYNGEE. The junction had 7 bases not matched to a gene; V was cut back by 0 bases and J by 7 bases. CDR3 nucleotide sequence: TGTGCCAGCAGCGTAGCTGGGACTAGCGGGGGGGCCTGGAATGAGCAGTTCTTC. This translates into CASSVAGTSGGAWNEQFF.